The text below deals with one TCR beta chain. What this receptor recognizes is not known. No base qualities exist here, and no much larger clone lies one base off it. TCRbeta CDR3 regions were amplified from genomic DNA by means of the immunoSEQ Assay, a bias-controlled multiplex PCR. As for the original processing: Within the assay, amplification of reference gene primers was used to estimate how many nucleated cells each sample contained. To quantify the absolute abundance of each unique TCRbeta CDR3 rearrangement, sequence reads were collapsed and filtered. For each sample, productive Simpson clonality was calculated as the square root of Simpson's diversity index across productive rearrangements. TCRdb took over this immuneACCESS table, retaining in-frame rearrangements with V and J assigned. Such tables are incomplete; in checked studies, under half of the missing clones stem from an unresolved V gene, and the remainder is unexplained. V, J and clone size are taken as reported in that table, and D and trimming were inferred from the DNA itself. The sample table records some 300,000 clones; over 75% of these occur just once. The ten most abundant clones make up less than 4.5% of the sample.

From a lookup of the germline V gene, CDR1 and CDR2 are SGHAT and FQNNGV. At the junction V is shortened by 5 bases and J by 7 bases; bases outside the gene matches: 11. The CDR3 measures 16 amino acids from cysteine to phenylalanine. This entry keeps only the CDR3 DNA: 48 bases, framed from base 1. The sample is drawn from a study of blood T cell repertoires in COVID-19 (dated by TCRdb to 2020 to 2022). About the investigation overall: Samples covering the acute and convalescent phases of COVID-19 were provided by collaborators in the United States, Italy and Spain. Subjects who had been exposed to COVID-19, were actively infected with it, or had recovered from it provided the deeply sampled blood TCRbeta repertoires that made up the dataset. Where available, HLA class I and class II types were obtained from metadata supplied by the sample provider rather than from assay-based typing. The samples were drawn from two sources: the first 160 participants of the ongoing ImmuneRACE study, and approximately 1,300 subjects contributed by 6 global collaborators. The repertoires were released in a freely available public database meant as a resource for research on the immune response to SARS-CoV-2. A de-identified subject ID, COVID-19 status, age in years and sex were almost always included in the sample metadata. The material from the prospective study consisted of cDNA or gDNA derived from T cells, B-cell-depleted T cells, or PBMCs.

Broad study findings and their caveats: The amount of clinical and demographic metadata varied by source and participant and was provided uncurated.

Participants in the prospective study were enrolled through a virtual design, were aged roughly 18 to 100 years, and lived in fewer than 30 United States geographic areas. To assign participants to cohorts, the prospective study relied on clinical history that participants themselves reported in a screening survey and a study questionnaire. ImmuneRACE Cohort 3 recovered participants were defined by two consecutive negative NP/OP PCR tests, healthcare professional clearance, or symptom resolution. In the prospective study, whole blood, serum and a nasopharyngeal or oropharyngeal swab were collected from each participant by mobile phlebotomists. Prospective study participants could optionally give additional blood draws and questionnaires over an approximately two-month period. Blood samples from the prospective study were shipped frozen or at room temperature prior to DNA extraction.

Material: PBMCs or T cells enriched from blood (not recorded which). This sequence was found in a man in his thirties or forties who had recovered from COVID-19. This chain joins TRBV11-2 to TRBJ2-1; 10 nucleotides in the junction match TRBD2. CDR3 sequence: CASSPRPSGRENEQFF. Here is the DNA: TGTGCCAGCAGCCCGCGGCCTAGCGGGAGAGAGAATGAGCAGTTCTTC.